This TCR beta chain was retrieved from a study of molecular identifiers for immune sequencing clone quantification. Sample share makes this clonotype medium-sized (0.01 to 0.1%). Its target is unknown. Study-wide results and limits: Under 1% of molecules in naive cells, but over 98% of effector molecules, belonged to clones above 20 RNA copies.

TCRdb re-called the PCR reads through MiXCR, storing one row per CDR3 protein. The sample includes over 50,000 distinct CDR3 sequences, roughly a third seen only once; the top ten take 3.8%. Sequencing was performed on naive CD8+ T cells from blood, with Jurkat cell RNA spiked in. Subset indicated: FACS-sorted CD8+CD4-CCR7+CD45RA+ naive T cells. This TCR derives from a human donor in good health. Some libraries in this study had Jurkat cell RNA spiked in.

The CDR3 sequence: CSAPSTDLADGYTF. The CDR3 DNA follows: TGCAGCGCCCCGTCGACAGATCTAGCAGATGGCTACACCTTC. This chain connects TRBV29-1 to TRBJ1-2, with D maybe TRBD1 (5 bases). V lost 7 bases and J lost 6, with 21 bases in between. The CDR3 contains 14 residues. Germline V CDR1 and CDR2: SQVTM, ANQGSEA.